This T cell receptor beta chain is drawn from a study of T cell responses to AZD1222 COVID-19 vaccine. General study results and limits: Only a handful of AZD1222 recipients were seropositive at baseline. Without day 14 samples, only post-peak T cell repertoires were studied.

The repertoire was sequenced with immunoSEQ multiplex PCR; TCRdb's copy has only in-frame clones and lacks some. The table lists 89,000 or so clones, roughly 86% of them singletons, with more than 5% in the top ten. CDR3 length: 14 amino acids. Germline V gene sequence: CDR1 SGDLS, CDR2 YYNGEE. Trimming took off 0 bases at V and 4 bases at J, with 10 bases between the two ends. Timing groups of about 4 and about 12 weeks for second doses were pooled. With respect to this clone: The antigen is undetermined.

The receptor was isolated from an adult who received the AZD1222 COVID-19 vaccine. The input for sequencing was peripheral blood, taken 28 days after the second AZD1222 dose. The V call is TRBV9, the J call TRBJ1-2; maybe TRBD1 (5 bases). The CDR3 DNA sequence: TGTGCCAGCAGCGTAGAGAGACAGACCTATGGCTACACCTTC. It translates to CASSVERQTYGYTF. The complete variable domain, with remaining parts taken from reference TRBV9 and TRBJ1-2, reads DSGVTQTPKHLITATGQRVTLRCSPRSGDLSVYWYQQSLDQGLQFLIQYYNGEERAKGNILERFSAQQFPDLHSELNLSSLELGDSALYFCASSVERQTYGYTFGSGTRLTVV.